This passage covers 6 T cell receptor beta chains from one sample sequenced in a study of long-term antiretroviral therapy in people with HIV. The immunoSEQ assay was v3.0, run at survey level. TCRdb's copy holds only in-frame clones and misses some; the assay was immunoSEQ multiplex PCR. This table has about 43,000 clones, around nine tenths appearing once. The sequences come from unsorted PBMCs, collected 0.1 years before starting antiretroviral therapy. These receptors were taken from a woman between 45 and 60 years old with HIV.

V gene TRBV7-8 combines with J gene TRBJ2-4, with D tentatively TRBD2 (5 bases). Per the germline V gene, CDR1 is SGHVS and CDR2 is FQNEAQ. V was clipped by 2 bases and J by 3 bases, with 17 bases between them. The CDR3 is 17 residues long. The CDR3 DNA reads TGTGCCAGCAGCTTACCACGGAGGTTTAGAAGCAAAAACATTCAGTACTTC. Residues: CASSLPRRFRSKNIQYF.

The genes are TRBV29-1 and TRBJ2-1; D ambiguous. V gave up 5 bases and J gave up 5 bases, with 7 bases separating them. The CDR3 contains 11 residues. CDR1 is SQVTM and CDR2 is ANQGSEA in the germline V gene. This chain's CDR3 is CSVSGHNEQFF. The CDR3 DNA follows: TGCAGCGTTTCAGGCCACAATGAGCAGTTCTTC.

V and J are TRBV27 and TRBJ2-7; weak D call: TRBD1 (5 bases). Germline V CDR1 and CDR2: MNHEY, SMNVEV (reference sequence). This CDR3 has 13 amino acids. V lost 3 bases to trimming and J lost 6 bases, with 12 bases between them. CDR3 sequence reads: CASSFRNQGEQYF. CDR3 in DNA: TGTGCCAGCAGTTTCCGAAATCAGGGCGAGCAGTACTTC.

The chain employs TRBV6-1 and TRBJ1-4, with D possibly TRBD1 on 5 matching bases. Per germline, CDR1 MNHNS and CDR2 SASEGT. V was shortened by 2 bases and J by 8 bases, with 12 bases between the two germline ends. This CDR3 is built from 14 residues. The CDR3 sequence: CASSEQGGSEKLFF. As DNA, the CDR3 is TGTGCCAGCAGTGAACAGGGAGGGAGCGAAAAACTGTTTTTT.

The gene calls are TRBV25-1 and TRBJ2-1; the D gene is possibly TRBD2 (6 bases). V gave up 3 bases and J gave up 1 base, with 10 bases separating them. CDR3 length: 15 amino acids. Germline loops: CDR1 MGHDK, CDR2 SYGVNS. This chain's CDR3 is CASSDGGISYNEQFF. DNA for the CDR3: TGTGCCAGCAGTGATGGGGGGATATCCTACAATGAGCAGTTCTTC.

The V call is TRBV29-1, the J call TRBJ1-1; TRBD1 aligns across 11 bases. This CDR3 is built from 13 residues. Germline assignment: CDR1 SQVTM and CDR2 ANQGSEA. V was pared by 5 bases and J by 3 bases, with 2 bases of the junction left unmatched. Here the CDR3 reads CSVRTGGDTEAFF. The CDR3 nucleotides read TGCAGCGTTAGGACAGGGGGCGACACTGAAGCTTTCTTT.